What follows describes a single T cell receptor (beta chain). The antigen remains unidentified. The data were taken from a study of T cell responses to AZD1222 COVID-19 vaccine. General observations from the study: Every sample of the repertoires postdated the peak T cell response. When two AZD1222 doses had been given, Spike-specific TCR breadth and depth rose. Per reports, nearly half of all spike-specific TCRs target regions that are unmutated in variants.

The repertoire was sequenced with immunoSEQ multiplex PCR; TCRdb's copy has only in-frame clones and lacks some. The profile shows just over 70,000 clones, 85% of them singletons. V dropped 4 bases and J dropped 8 bases, with 21 bases sitting between them. The CDR3 is 15 residues long. CDR1 SGHRS and CDR2 YFSETQ come from the germline V gene. The source of this sequence is an adult in good health. This chain uses TRBV5-1 with TRBJ1-2; maybe TRBD1 (6 bases). This specimen was peripheral blood, taken on day 0 of AZD1222 vaccination. The CDR3 nucleotides are TGCGCCAGCAGCACAGCACCCCAGGGGCGGAGAGGCTACACCTTC. Encoded protein: CASSTAPQGRRGYTF.